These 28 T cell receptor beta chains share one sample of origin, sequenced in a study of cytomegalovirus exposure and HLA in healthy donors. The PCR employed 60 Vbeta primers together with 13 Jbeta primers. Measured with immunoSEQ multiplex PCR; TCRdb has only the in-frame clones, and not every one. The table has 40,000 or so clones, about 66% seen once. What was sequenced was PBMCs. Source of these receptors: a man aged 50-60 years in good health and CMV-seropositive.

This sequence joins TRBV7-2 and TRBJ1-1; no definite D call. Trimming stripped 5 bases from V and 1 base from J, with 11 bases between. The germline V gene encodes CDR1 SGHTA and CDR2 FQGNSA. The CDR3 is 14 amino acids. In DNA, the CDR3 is TGTGCCAGCAGCGTAGGAGCGAGGAACACTGAAGCTTTCTTT. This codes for CASSVGARNTEAFF.

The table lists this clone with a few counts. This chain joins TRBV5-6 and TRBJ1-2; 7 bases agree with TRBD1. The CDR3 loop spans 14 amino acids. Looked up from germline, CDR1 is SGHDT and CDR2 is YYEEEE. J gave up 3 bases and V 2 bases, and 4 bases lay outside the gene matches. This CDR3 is CASSLGQAHYGYTF. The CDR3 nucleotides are TGTGCCAGCAGCTTAGGACAGGCCCACTATGGCTACACCTTC.

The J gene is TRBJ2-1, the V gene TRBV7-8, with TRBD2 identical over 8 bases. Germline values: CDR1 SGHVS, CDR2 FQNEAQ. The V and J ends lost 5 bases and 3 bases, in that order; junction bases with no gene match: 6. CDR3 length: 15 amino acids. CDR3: CASSPRAGGYNEQFF. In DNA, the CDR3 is TGTGCCAGCAGCCCTAGGGCGGGGGGCTACAATGAGCAGTTCTTC.

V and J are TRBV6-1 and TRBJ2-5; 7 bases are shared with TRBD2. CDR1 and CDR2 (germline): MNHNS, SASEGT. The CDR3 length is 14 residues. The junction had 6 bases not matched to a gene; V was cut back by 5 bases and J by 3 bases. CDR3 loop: CASSQLGREETQYF. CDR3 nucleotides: TGTGCCAGCAGTCAGCTAGGGAGGGAAGAGACCCAGTACTTC.

In DNA, the CDR3 is TGTGCCAGTAGTCTCTTTGGACAGCCCTATGGCTACACCTTC. It codes for CASSLFGQPYGYTF. This rearrangement joins TRBV19 to TRBJ1-2; D is perhaps TRBD1 (6 bases). The CDR3 is 14 amino acids. Germline V CDR1 and CDR2: LNHDA, SQIVND (reference sequence). The V gene lost 5 bases and the J gene lost 4 bases, with 14 bases spanning the gap.

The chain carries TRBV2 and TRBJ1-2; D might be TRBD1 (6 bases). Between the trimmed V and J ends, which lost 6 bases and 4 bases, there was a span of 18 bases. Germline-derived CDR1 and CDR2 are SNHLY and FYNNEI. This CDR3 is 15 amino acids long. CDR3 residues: CASSARGTGIYGYTF. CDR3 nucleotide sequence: TGTGCCAGCAGCGCCCGAGGAACAGGGATCTATGGCTACACCTTC. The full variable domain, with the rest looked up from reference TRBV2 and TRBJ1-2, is EPEVTQTPSHQVTQMGQEVILRCVPISNHLYFYWYRQILGQKVEFLVSFYNNEISEKSEIFDDQFSVERPDGSNFTLKIRSTKLEDSAMYFCASSARGTGIYGYTFGSGTRLTVV.

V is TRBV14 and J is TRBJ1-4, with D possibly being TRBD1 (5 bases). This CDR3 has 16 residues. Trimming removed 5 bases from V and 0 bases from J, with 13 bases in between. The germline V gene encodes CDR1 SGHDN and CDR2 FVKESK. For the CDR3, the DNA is TGTGCCAGCAGCTCACGGACACCTGCAACTAATGAAAAACTGTTTTTT. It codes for CASSSRTPATNEKLFF.

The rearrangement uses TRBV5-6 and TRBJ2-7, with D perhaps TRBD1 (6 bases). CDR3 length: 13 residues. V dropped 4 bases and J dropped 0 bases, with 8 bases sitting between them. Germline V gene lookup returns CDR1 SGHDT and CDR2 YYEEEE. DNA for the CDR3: TGTGCCAGCAGCCGGACAGTCTCCTACGAGCAGTACTTC. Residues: CASSRTVSYEQYF.

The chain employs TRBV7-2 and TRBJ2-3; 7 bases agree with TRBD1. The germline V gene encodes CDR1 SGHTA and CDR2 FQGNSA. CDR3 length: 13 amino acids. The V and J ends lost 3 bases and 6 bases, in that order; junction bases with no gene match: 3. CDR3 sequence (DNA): TGTGCCAGCAGCTTCCTACAGGGGGATACGCAGTATTTT. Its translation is CASSFLQGDTQYF.

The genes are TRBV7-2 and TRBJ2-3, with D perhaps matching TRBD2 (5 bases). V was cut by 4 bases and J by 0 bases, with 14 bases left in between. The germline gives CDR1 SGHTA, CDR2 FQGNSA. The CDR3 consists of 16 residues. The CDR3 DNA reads TGTGCCAGCAGCTCCGGAGGAAGGAAAAGCACAGATACGCAGTATTTT. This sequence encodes CASSSGGRKSTDTQYF.

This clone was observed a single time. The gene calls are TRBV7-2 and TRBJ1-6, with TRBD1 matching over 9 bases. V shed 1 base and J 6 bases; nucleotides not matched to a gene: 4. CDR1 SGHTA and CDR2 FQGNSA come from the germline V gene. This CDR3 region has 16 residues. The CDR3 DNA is TGTGCCAGCAGCTTAGGCCGACAGGGGGTTAATTCACCCCTCCACTTT. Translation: CASSLGRQGVNSPLHF.

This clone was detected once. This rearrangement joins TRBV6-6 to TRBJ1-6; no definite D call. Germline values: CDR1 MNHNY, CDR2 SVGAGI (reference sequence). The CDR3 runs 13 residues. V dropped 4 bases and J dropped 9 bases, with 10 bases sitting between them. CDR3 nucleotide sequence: TGTGCCAGCAGTTCCGAGGAATTTTCACCCCTCCACTTT. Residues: CASSSEEFSPLHF.

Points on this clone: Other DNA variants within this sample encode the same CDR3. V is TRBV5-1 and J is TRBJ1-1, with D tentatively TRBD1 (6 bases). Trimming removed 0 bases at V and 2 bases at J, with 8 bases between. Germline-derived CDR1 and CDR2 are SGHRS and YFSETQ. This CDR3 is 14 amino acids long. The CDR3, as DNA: TGCGCCAGCAGCTTGGCGGGACAAAACACTGAAGCTTTCTTT. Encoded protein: CASSLAGQNTEAFF.

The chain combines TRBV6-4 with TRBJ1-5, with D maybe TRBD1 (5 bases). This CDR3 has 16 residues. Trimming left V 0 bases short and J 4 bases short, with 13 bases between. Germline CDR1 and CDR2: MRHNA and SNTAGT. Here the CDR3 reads CASSDSKGAQNQPQHF. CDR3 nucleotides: TGTGCCAGCAGTGACTCGAAAGGGGCCCAGAATCAGCCCCAGCATTTT.

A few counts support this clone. CDR3: CASSLSRQDEKLFF. CDR3 nucleotides: TGTGCCAGCAGCTTATCTCGACAGGACGAAAAACTGTTTTTT. The gene calls are TRBV11-2 and TRBJ1-4, with D possibly matching TRBD1 (6 bases). Germline assignment: CDR1 SGHAT and CDR2 FQNNGV. V was trimmed by 2 bases and J by 8 bases, leaving 12 bases between them. The CDR3 is 14 residues long.

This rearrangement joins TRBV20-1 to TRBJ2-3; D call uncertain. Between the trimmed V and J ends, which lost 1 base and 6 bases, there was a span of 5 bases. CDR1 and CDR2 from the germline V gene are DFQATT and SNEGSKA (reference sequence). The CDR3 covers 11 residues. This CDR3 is CSARAVDTQYF. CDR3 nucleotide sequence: TGCAGTGCTAGAGCAGTGGATACGCAGTATTTT.

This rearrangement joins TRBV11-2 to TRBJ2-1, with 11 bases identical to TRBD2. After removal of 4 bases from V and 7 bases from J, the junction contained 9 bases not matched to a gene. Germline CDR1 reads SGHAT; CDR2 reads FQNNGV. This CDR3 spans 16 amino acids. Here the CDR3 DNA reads TGTGCCAGCAGCTCCTATCTAGCGGGGGGTACAAATGAGCAGTTCTTC. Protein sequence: CASSSYLAGGTNEQFF.

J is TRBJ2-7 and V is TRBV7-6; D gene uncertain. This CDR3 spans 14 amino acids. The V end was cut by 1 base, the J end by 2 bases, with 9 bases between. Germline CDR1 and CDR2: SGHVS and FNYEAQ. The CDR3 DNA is TGTGCCAGCAGCTTAGGAGCAACCACCTACGAGCAGTACTTC. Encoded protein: CASSLGATTYEQYF.

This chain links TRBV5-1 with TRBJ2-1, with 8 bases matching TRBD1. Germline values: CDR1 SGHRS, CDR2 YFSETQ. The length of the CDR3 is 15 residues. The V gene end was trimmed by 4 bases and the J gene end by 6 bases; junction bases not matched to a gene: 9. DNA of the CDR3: TGCGCCAGCAGCCAACGGACAGGGCGGCCCAATGAGCAGTTCTTC. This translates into CASSQRTGRPNEQFF.

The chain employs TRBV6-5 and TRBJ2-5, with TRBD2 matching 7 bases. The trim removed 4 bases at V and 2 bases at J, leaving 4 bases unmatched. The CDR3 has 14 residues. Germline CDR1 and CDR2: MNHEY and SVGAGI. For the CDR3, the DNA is TGTGCCAGCAGTTTCGCGGGGGTTCAAGAGACCCAGTACTTC. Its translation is CASSFAGVQETQYF.

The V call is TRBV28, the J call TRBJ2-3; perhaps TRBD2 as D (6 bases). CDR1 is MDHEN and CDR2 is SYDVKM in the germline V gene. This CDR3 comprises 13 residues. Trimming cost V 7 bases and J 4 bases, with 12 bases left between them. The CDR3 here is CASIGGDSDTQYF. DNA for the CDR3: TGTGCCAGCATCGGAGGGGATTCAGATACGCAGTATTTT.

Written as DNA, the CDR3 is TGTGCCAGCAGCCCGGGGACTGGCCAAGAGACCCAGTACTTC. It translates to CASSPGTGQETQYF. The rearrangement joins TRBV6-1 to TRBJ2-5, with D perhaps TRBD2 (6 bases). With 6 bases removed from V and 1 base from J, the gap between germline ends came to 12 bases. The length of the CDR3 is 14 residues. Germline assignment: CDR1 MNHNS and CDR2 SASEGT.

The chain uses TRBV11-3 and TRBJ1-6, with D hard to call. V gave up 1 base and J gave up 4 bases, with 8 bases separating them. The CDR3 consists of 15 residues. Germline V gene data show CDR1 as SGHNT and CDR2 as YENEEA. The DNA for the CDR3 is TGTGCCAGCAGCTTAGGGGCTGAGTATAATTCACCCCTCCACTTT. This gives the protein CASSLGAEYNSPLHF.

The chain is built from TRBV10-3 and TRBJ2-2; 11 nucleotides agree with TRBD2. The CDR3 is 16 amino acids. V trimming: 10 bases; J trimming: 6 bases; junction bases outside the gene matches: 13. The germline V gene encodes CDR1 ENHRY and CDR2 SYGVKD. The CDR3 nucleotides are TGTGCCACCAGACCCCCCTCGACTAGCGGGGCCGGGGAGCTGTTTTTT. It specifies CATRPPSTSGAGELFF.

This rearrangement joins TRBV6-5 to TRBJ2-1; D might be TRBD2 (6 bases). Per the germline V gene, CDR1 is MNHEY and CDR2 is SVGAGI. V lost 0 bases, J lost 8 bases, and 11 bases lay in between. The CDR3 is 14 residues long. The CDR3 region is CASSYSEGYDEQFF. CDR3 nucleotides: TGTGCCAGCAGTTACTCGGAGGGGTACGATGAGCAGTTCTTC.

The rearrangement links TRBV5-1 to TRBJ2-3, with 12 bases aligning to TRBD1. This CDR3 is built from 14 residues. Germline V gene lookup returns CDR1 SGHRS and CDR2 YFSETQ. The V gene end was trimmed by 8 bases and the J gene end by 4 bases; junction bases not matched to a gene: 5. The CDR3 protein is CARRDRGRSDTQYF. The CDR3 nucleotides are TGCGCCAGAAGGGACAGGGGGCGGTCAGATACGCAGTATTTT.

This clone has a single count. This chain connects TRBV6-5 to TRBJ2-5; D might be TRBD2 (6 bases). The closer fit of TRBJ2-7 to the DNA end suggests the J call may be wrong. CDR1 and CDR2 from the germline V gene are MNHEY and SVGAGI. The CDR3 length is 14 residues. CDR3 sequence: CASSYNRELYEQYF. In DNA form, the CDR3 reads TGTGCCAGCAGTTATAACCGGGAGCTCTACGAGCAGTACTTC.

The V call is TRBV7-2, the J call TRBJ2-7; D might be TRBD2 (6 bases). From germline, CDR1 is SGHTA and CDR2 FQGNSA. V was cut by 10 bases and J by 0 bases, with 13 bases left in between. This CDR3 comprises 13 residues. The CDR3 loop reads CATSTGSSYEQYF. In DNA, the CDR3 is TGTGCCACCTCTACCGGGAGCTCCTACGAGCAGTACTTC.